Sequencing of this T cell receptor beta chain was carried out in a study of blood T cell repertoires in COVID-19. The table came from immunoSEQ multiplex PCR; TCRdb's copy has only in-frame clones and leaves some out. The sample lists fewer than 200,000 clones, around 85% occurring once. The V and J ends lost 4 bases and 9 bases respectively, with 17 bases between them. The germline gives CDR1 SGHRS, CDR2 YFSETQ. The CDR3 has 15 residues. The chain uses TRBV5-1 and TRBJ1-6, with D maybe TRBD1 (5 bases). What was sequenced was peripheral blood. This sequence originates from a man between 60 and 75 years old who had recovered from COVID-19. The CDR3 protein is CASSQRGGISSPLHF. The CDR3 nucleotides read TGCGCCAGCAGCCAACGCGGGGGAATAAGTTCACCCCTCCACTTT. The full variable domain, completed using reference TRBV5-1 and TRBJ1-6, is KAGVTQTPRYLIKTRGQQVTLSCSPISGHRSVSWYQQTPGQGLQFLFEYFSETQRNKGNFPGRFSGRQFSNSRSEMNVSTLELGDSALYLCASSQRGGISSPLHFGNGTRLTVT.